One sample yielded the 10 T cell receptor beta chains listed below, sequenced in a study of cytomegalovirus exposure and HLA in healthy donors (dated by TCRdb to about 2017). Library method: the immunoSEQ multiplex PCR assay. For the multiplex PCR, a mixture combining 60 forward primers for TCR Vbeta segments and 13 reverse primers for TCR Jbeta segments was used. The clones in this table, taken by TCRdb from immuneACCESS, are in-frame only. Not every clone is retained; where verified, under half of the shortfall comes from an unresolved V gene, and the cause of the rest is unknown. For this sample there are 200,000 to 250,000 clones; about 81% appear just once. The ten most abundant clones make up 5% to 6.5% of the sample. The sample consisted of PBMCs. The source is a woman in her thirties or forties in good health and CMV-seropositive.

Only a few counts were recorded for this clone. The chain recombines TRBV4-3 with TRBJ2-1, with D maybe TRBD2 (6 bases). V was cut by 1 base and J by 7 bases, with 11 bases left in between. Germline V gives CDR1 LGHNA, CDR2 YSLEER. The CDR3 length is 14 residues. CDR3 in amino acids: CASSQGVRENEQFF. CDR3 coding DNA: TGCGCCAGCAGCCAAGGTGTACGGGAGAATGAGCAGTTCTTC.

The CDR3 region is CASSLTGGNTQYF. CDR3 bases: TGTGCCAGCAGTTTGACAGGGGGCAATACGCAGTATTTT. This chain uses TRBV6-1 with TRBJ2-3; 10 bases are shared with TRBD1. Germline V gene lookup returns CDR1 MNHNS and CDR2 SASEGT. The CDR3 is 13 amino acids. V was clipped by 5 bases and J by 7 bases; unmatched bases: 3.

The chain uses TRBV27 and TRBJ2-1; TRBD2 aligns across 7 bases. CDR1 MNHEY and CDR2 SMNVEV come from the germline V gene (reference sequence). The CDR3 runs to 15 residues. With 3 bases clipped from V and 3 bases from J, the junction kept 5 bases outside the gene matches. This chain's CDR3 is CASSFLGGDYNEQFF. The CDR3 DNA follows: TGTGCCAGCAGTTTTTTGGGGGGGGACTACAATGAGCAGTTCTTC.

Regarding this clone: An end of the junction differs from the germline gene, which may be a read error. Other DNA sequences within the sample encode an identical CDR3. This chain uses TRBV7-2 with TRBJ2-2, with a weak D call TRBD2 (5 bases). CDR1 is SGHTA, CDR2 FQGNSA, per germline. This CDR3 has 14 amino acids. The CDR3 region has the DNA TGTGCCAGCACTTCTAGCTTCAACACTGGGGAGCTGTTTTTT. Protein sequence: CASTSSFNTGELFF.

The chain combines TRBV13 with TRBJ1-6; TRBD1 matches at 8 bases. This CDR3 region has 14 residues. V shed 2 bases and J 10 bases; nucleotides not matched to a gene: 4. In germline, CDR1 is PRHDT, CDR2 FYEKMQ (reference sequence). CDR3 coding DNA: TGTGCCAGCAGCTTAAGGCAGGGGGCGTCACCCCTCCACTTT. Protein product: CASSLRQGASPLHF. Drawing the rest from reference TRBV13 and TRBJ1-6, the complete variable domain is AAGVIQSPRHLIKEKRETATLKCYPIPRHDTVYWYQQGPGQDPQFLISFYEKMQSDKGSIPDRFSAQQFSDYHSELNMSSLELGDSALYFCASSLRQGASPLHFGNGTRLTVT.

This rearrangement joins TRBV10-3 to TRBJ1-1, with D uncertain. Germline CDR1 reads ENHRY; CDR2 reads SYGVKD. Trimming left V 3 bases short and J 8 bases short, with 13 bases between. The CDR3 is made up of 13 amino acids. The CDR3: CAISEGQDFEAFF. In DNA, the CDR3 is TGTGCCATCAGTGAAGGGCAGGACTTCGAAGCTTTCTTT.

This clone was found once. The chain carries TRBV4-1 and TRBJ1-1; D is unresolved. The CDR3 extends over 15 amino acids. Trimming took off 3 bases at V and 6 bases at J, with 17 bases between the two ends. Germline loops: CDR1 MGHRA, CDR2 YSYEKL. The CDR3 here is CASSHLPPGSAEAFF. The CDR3 DNA follows: TGCGCCAGCAGCCACTTACCTCCGGGATCTGCTGAAGCTTTCTTT.

The gene calls are TRBV19 and TRBJ1-5; D remains ambiguous. Trimming cost V 3 bases and J 0 bases, with 9 bases left between them. In germline, CDR1 is LNHDA, CDR2 SQIVND (reference sequence). This CDR3 comprises 15 residues. CDR3 DNA: TGTGCCAGTAGTATGGCGGACTATAGCAATCAGCCCCAGCATTTT. Its translation is CASSMADYSNQPQHF. The whole variable domain, remainder taken from reference TRBV19 and TRBJ1-5, is DGGITQSPKYLFRKEGQNVTLSCEQNLNHDAMYWYRQDPGQGLRLIYYSQIVNDFQKGDIAEGYSVSREKKESFPLTVTSAQKNPTAFYLCASSMADYSNQPQHFGDGTRLSIL.

The rearrangement links TRBV19 to TRBJ2-3; 9 nucleotides match TRBD2. The germline V gene has CDR1 LNHDA and CDR2 SQIVND (reference sequence). The CDR3 runs 15 residues. Trimming cost V 5 bases and J 2 bases; bases outside gene matches: 5. The DNA for the CDR3 is TGTGCCAGTAGTTGGCCTAGCGGGATCACAGATACGCAGTATTTT. It translates to CASSWPSGITDTQYF.

The chain couples TRBV4-3 to TRBJ2-1; TRBD2 matches at 11 bases. V lost 0 bases and J lost 5; bases outside the gene matches: 3. CDR3 length equals 16 residues. Germline-derived CDR1 and CDR2 are LGHNA and YSLEER. The CDR3 nucleotides read TGCGCCAGCAGCCAAGACGGGACTAGCGGAAACAATGAGCAGTTCTTC. Residues: CASSQDGTSGNNEQFF.